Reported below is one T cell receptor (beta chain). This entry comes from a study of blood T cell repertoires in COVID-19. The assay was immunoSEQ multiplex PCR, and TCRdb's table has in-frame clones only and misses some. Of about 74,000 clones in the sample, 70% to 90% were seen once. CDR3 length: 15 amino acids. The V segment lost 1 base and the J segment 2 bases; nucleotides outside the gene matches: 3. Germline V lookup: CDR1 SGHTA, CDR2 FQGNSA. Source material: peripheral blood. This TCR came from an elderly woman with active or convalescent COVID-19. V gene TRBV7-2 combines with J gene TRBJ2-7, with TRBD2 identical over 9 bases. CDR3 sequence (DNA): TGTGCCAGCAGCTTAGAACTAGCGGGCCCCTACGAGCAGTACTTC. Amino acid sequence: CASSLELAGPYEQYF.